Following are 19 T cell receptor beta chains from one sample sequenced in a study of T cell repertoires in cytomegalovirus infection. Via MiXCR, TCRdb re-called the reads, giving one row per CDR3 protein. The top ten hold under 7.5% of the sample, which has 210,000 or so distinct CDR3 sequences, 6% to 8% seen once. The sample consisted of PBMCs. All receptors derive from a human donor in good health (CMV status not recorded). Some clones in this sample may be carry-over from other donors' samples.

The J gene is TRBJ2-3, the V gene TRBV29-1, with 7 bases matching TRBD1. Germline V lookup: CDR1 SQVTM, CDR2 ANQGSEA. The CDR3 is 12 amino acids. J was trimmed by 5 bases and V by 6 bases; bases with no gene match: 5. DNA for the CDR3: TGCAGCGTAGTCTGGACAGGAGATACGCAGTATTTT. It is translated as CSVVWTGDTQYF.

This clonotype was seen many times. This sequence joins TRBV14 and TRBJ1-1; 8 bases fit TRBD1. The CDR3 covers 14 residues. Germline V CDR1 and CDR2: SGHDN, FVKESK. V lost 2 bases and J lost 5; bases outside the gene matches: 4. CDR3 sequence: CASSQRTGHTEAFF. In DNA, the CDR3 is TGTGCCAGCAGCCAAAGGACAGGGCATACTGAAGCTTTCTTT.

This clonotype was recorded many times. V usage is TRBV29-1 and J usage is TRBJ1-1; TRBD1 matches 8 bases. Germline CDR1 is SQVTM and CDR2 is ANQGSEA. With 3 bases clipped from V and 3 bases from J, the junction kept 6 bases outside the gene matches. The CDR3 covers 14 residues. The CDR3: CSVDRTGWDTEAFF. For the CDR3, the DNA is TGCAGCGTTGATAGGACAGGGTGGGACACTGAAGCTTTCTTT.

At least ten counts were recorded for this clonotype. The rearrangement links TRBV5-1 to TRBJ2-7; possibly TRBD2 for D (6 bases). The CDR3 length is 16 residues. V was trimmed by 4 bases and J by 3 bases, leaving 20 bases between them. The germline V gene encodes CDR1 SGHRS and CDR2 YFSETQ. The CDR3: CASSPSPGGVGYEQYF. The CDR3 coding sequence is TGCGCCAGCAGCCCGAGTCCTGGCGGGGTCGGCTACGAGCAGTACTTC.

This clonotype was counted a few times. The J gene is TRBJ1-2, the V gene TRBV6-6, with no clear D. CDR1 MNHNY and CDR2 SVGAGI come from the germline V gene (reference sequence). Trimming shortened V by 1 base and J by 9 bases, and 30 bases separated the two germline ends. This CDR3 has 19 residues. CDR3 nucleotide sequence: TGTGCCAGCAGTTACTTTAATCCGACACTCAGAGATTCTAAGGCAAGCTACACCTTC. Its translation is CASSYFNPTLRDSKASYTF.

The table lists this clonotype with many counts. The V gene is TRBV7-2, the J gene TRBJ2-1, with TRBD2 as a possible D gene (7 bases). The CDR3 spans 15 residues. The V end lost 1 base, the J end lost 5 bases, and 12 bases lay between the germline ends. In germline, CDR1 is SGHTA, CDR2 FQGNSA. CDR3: CASSLVGGGHNEQFF. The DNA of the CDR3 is TGTGCCAGCAGCTTAGTGGGCGGGGGCCACAATGAGCAGTTCTTC.

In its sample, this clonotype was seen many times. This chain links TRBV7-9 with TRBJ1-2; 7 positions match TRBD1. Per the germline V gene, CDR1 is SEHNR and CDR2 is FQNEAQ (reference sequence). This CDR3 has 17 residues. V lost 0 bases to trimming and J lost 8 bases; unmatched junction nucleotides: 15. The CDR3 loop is CASSLAFGGTGEKGYTF. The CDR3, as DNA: TGTGCCAGCAGCTTAGCGTTCGGAGGAACAGGGGAGAAAGGCTACACCTTC.

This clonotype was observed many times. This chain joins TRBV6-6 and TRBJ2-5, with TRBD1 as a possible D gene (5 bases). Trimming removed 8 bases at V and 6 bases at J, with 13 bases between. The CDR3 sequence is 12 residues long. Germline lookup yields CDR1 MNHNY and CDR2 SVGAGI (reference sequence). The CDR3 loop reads CASQRGQQTQYF. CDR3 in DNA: TGTGCCAGCCAGCGAGGACAACAGACCCAGTACTTC.

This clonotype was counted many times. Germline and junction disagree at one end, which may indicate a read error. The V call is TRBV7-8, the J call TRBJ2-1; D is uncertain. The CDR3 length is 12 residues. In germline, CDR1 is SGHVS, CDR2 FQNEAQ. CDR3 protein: CASSLVSFHTLF. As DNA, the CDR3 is TGTGCCAGCAGCTTAGTGAGTTTTCACACACTCTTC.

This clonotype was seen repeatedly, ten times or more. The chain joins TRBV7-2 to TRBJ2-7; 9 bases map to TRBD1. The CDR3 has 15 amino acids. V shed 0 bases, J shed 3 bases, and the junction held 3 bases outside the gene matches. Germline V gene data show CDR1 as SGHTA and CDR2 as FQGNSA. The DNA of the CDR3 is TGTGCCAGCAGCTTAGCTAGGACAGGGGTCTACGAGCAGTACTTC. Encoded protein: CASSLARTGVYEQYF.

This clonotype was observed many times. CDR3 DNA sequence: TGTGCCAGCAGTGGTTTCCAGTTTCTTACCGGGGAGCTGTTTTTT. Encoded protein: CASSGFQFLTGELFF. The rearrangement joins TRBV2 to TRBJ2-2; D not resolved. This CDR3 is 15 amino acids long. V was shortened by 4 bases and J by 5 bases, with 14 bases between the two germline ends. The germline CDR1 and CDR2 sequences are SNHLY and FYNNEI.

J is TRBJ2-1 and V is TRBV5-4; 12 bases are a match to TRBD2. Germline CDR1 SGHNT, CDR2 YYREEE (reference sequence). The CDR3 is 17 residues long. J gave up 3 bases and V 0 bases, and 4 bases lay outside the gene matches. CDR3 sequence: CASSLAGLAGNYNEQFF. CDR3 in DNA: TGTGCCAGCAGCTTGGCCGGACTAGCGGGGAACTACAATGAGCAGTTCTTC.

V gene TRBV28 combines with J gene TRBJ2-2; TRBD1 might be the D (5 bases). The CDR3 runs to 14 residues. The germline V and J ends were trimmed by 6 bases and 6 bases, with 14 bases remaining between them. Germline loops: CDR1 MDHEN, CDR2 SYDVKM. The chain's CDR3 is CASRYLRGAGELFF. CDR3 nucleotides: TGTGCCAGCAGATATCTTAGGGGTGCCGGGGAGCTGTTTTTT.

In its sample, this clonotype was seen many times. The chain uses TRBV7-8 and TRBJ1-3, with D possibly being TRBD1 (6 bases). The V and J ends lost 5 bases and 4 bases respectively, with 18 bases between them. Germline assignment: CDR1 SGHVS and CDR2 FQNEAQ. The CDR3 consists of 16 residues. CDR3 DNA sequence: TGTGCCAGCAGCGCCGGCCGGGGGCTAGGCGGAAACACCATATATTTT. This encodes CASSAGRGLGGNTIYF. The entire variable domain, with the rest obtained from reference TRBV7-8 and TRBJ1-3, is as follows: GAGVSQSPRYKVAKRGQDVALRCDPISGHVSLFWYQQALGQGPEFLTYFQNEAQLDKSGLPSDRFFAERPEGSVSTLKIQRTQQEDSAVYLCASSAGRGLGGNTIYFGEGSWLTVV.

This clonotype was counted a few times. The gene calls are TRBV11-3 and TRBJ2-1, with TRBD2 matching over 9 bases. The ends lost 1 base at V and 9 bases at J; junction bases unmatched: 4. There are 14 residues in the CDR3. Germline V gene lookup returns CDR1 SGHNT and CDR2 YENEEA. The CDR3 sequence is CASSLGGGATEQFF. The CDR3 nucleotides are TGTGCCAGCAGCTTAGGCGGGGGGGCCACTGAGCAGTTCTTC.

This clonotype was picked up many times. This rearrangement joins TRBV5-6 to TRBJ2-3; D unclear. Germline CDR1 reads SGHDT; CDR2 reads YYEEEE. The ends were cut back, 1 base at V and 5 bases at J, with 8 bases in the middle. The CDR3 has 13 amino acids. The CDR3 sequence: CASSLTGRDTQYF. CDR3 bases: TGTGCCAGCAGCTTGACTGGTCGAGATACGCAGTATTTT.

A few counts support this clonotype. The CDR3 protein is CASSQDRGTGKVYSNQPQHF. The CDR3 nucleotides read TGTGCCAGCAGCCAAGATAGGGGGACAGGGAAGGTCTATAGCAATCAGCCCCAGCATTTT. V usage is TRBV4-2 and J usage is TRBJ1-5; 9 nucleotides line up with TRBD1. Trimming took 0 bases from V and 0 from J; bases not matched to a gene: 12. The CDR3 has 20 residues. Germline assignment: CDR1 LGHNA and CDR2 YNFKEQ.

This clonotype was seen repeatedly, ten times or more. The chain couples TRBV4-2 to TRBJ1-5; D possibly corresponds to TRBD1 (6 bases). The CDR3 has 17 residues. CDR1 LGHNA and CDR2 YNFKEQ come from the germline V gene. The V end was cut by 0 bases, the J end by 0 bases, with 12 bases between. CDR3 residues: CASSQDARDNSNQPQHF. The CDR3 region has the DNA TGTGCCAGCAGCCAAGATGCCCGGGACAATAGCAATCAGCCCCAGCATTTT.

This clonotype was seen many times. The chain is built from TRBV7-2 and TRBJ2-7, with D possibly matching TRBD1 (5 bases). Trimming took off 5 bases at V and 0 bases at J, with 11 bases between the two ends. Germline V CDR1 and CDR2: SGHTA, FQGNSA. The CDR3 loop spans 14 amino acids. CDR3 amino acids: CASSDSLDSYEQYF. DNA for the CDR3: TGTGCCAGCAGCGACAGTTTGGACTCCTACGAGCAGTACTTC.